This TCR beta chain comes out of a study of cytomegalovirus exposure and HLA in healthy donors. The donors (healthy individuals) were bone marrow donors. Use of 60 Vbeta and 13 Jbeta primers characterized the PCR. The repertoire was sequenced with immunoSEQ multiplex PCR; TCRdb's copy has only in-frame clones and lacks some. This table has around 150,000 clones, approximately 79% appearing once. The length of the CDR3 is 15 residues. The germline V gene has CDR1 GTSNPN and CDR2 SVGIG (reference sequence). Trimming removed 0 bases at V and 2 bases at J, with 13 bases between. This rearrangement joins TRBV30 to TRBJ2-5; maybe TRBD2 (6 bases). The TCR originated in a man aged 35 to 55 in good health and CMV-seropositive. Source material: PBMCs. The CDR3 here is CAWSVGGVGQETQYF. The CDR3 DNA reads as TGTGCCTGGAGTGTCGGGGGAGTAGGGCAAGAGACCCAGTACTTC.